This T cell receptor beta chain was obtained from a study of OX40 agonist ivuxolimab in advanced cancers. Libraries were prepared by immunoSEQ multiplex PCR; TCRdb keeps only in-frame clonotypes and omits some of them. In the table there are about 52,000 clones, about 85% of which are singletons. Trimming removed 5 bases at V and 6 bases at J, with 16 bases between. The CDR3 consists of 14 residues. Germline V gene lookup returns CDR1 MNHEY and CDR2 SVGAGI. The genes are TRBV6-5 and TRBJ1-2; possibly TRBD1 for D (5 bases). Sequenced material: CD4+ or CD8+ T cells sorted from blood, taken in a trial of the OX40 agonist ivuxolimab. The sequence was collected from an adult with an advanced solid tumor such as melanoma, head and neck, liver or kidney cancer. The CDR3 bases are TGTGCCAGCAGTCCTCCCGGACATCTCGATGGCTACACCTTC. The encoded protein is CASSPPGHLDGYTF.